This TCR beta chain was identified during a study of cytomegalovirus exposure and HLA in healthy donors. The CDR3 contains 15 residues. 13 Jbeta primers and 60 Vbeta primers were used for the PCR. Measured with immunoSEQ multiplex PCR; TCRdb has only the in-frame clones, and not every one. The table records some 150,000 clones, 70% to 80% of them present only once. The receptor comes from a woman aged 50 to 60 in good health and CMV-seronegative. Input material: PBMCs. The chain is built from TRBV12-2 and TRBJ2-7; TRBD2 is the table's D call, not checked against the DNA. TRBV12-2 is termed a pseudogene. The CDR3 DNA sequence: TGTGCAAGTCGCTTAGTCCGGGGGTGTGCCTACGAGCAGTACTTC. Its translation is CASRLVRGCAYEQYF.